These 14 T cell receptor beta chains were all obtained from the same sample, sequenced in a study of OX40 agonist ivuxolimab in advanced cancers. Library preparation used the immunoSEQ multiplex PCR assay. TCRdb obtained this table from immuneACCESS and retained in-frame rearrangements with V and J assigned. These tables miss some clones; where compared with another copy, unresolved V genes account for less than half of the shortfall, and the remainder is unexplained. In this sample the table shows some 90,000 clones, around nine tenths of which occur a single time. Of the sample, about 0.73% falls within the top ten clones. Sequences were derived from CD4+ or CD8+ T cells sorted from blood, sampled in a trial of the OX40 agonist ivuxolimab. The source of these receptors is an adult with an advanced solid tumor such as melanoma, head and neck, liver or kidney cancer.

The V call is TRBV6-5, the J call TRBJ1-1, with TRBD1 matching 7 bases. Germline V gene data show CDR1 as MNHEY and CDR2 as SVGAGI. V gave up 6 bases and J gave up 1 base; unmatched junction bases: 5. This CDR3 is 14 amino acids long. The CDR3 DNA reads TGTGCCAGCAGCTATGGGACAGCGAACACTGAAGCTTTCTTT. Its protein product is CASSYGTANTEAFF.

About this clone: This sample includes further DNA sequences coding for the same CDR3. The gene calls are TRBV5-1 and TRBJ1-3; D gene unclear. V dropped 2 bases and J dropped 0 bases, with 6 bases sitting between them. CDR1 is SGHRS, CDR2 YFSETQ, per germline. The CDR3 spans 14 residues. This CDR3 reads CASSLQDSGNTIYF. CDR3 DNA: TGCGCCAGCAGCTTACAAGACTCTGGAAACACCATATATTTT.

V gene TRBV7-9 combines with J gene TRBJ1-2; TRBD1 might be the D (6 bases). This CDR3 has 18 amino acids. Between the trimmed V and J ends, which lost 8 bases and 1 base, there was a span of 26 bases. Germline CDR1 and CDR2: SEHNR and FQNEAQ (reference sequence). CDR3 protein: CASGGGRDTRRFNYGYTF. The CDR3 nucleotides read TGTGCCAGCGGGGGGGGCCGGGACACTCGAAGATTTAACTATGGCTACACCTTC.

DNA for the CDR3: TGTGCCAGCAGCTTGCCGACAGGGAACGAAAAACTGTTTTTT. Amino acid sequence: CASSLPTGNEKLFF. The rearrangement links TRBV5-6 to TRBJ1-4; 7 nucleotides agree with TRBD1. Germline V gene sequence: CDR1 SGHDT, CDR2 YYEEEE. Unmatched junction bases numbered 5, after V lost 1 base and J lost 8 bases. This CDR3 has 14 amino acids.

This rearrangement joins TRBV28 to TRBJ2-4; the D gene is possibly TRBD1 (5 bases). CDR1 MDHEN and CDR2 SYDVKM come from the germline V gene. This CDR3 spans 13 amino acids. The V and J ends lost 6 bases and 8 bases respectively, with 14 bases between them. The CDR3 DNA is TGTGCCAGCAGACGACAGCCCAGGGACATTCAGTACTTC. This gives the protein CASRRQPRDIQYF.

This clone showed up just a few times. This chain links TRBV19 with TRBJ2-2; D is perhaps TRBD2 (6 bases). Trimming removed 5 bases from V and 8 bases from J, with 15 bases in between. This CDR3 has 14 residues. Germline CDR1 LNHDA, CDR2 SQIVND (reference sequence). CDR3 nucleotide sequence: TGTGCCAGTAGTCGGCGGGATGTGCCGGGGGAGCTGTTTTTT. Its translation: CASSRRDVPGELFF.

This chain links TRBV25-1 with TRBJ2-7; D not resolved. The germline V and J ends were trimmed by 5 bases and 0 bases, with 14 bases remaining between them. Germline V CDR1 and CDR2: MGHDK, SYGVNS. The CDR3 is 15 amino acids. DNA of the CDR3: TGTGCCAGCAGTTTCACGACAAAATTCTCCTACGAGCAGTACTTC. It translates to CASSFTTKFSYEQYF.

This chain links TRBV11-3 with TRBJ2-3; 11 nucleotides line up with TRBD2. This CDR3 contains 18 residues. The germline gives CDR1 SGHNT, CDR2 YENEEA. Losses at the gene ends were 0 bases for V and 5 bases for J; bases not matched to a gene: 10. The CDR3 nucleotides read TGTGCCAGCAGCTTAGATCGGCGTAGCGGGAGGGCCCAAGATACGCAGTATTTT. Its translation is CASSLDRRSGRAQDTQYF.

The rearrangement uses TRBV5-4 and TRBJ2-5; 10 bases are shared with TRBD2. Gene TRBJ2-7 matches the end of the DNA better, so the J call may be wrong. In germline, CDR1 is SGHNT, CDR2 YYREEE (reference sequence). The length of the CDR3 is 14 residues. CDR3 DNA sequence: TGTGCCAGCAGCTCGTTCGCTAGCGGGAGCGAGCAGTACTTC. Translation gives CASSSFASGSEQYF.

The V gene is TRBV7-2, the J gene TRBJ2-2; 7 bases line up with TRBD1. Germline CDR1 reads SGHTA; CDR2 reads FQGNSA. Trimming took 5 bases from V and 5 from J; bases not matched to a gene: 5. CDR3 length: 14 amino acids. In DNA, the CDR3 is TGTGCCAGCAGCGTGCGGACAGGTACCGGGGAGCTGTTTTTT. Translation: CASSVRTGTGELFF.

V gene TRBV30 combines with J gene TRBJ2-1, with TRBD2 as a possible D gene (7 bases). The V gene's germline CDR1 is GTSNPN and CDR2 SVGIG (reference sequence). Deletions cut 3 bases from V and 4 bases from J, with 13 bases between. The CDR3 runs to 14 residues. CDR3 residues: CAWRNGGAYNEQFF. In DNA, the CDR3 is TGTGCCTGGAGAAATGGGGGGGCGTACAATGAGCAGTTCTTC.

This clone was detected once. The chain couples TRBV6-5 to TRBJ2-3; no clear D gene. Germline V gives CDR1 MNHEY, CDR2 SVGAGI. The CDR3 is 14 amino acids. Trimming pared 2 bases from V and 3 bases from J, leaving 9 bases between. This CDR3 reads CASSYNIRTDTQYF. CDR3 DNA: TGTGCCAGCAGTTACAATATACGAACAGATACGCAGTATTTT.

In this sample, this clone turned up once. The chain has TRBV10-2 and TRBJ1-1; TRBD1 matches 9 bases. The CDR3 is made up of 14 amino acids. The V segment lost 3 bases and the J segment 4 bases; nucleotides outside the gene matches: 3. Germline CDR1 WSHSY, CDR2 SAAADI. DNA for the CDR3: TGCGCCAGCAGTGAACAGGGGGCGGTCACTGAAGCTTTCTTT. It encodes CASSEQGAVTEAFF.

The chain combines TRBV7-2 with TRBJ1-4, with D hard to call. V was pared by 6 bases and J by 0 bases, with 11 bases between. Germline CDR1 is SGHTA and CDR2 is FQGNSA. The CDR3 runs 15 residues. CDR3 residues: CASRPPGATNEKLFF. DNA for the CDR3: TGTGCCAGCAGGCCTCCTGGGGCAACTAATGAAAAACTGTTTTTT.